Below, one TCR beta chain is given with its context. Sequencing used immunoSEQ multiplex PCR; TCRdb keeps in-frame clones, though not all of them. The sample has around 370,000 clones; around 96% are singletons. This entry comes from a study of shared clonotypes between healthy human individuals. All donors were Caucasian adults living in Nashville, Tennessee. Trimming cost V 2 bases and J 4 bases; bases outside gene matches: 3. Germline assignment: CDR1 MDHEN and CDR2 SYDVKM. The CDR3 runs 15 residues. The receptor comes from a young man in good health. Material for sequencing was memory CD8+ T cells sorted from blood. Subset here: CD45RO+ cells pooled with CCR7-negative TemRA cells. The chain uses TRBV28 and TRBJ2-7; TRBD2 aligns across 12 bases. The CDR3 region is CASSLGTSGQYEQYF. DNA of the CDR3: TGTGCCAGCAGTTTAGGGACTAGCGGGCAGTACGAGCAGTACTTC. Drawing the rest from reference TRBV28 and TRBJ2-7, the complete variable domain is DVKVTQSSRYLVKRTGEKVFLECVQDMDHENMFWYRQDPGLGLRLIYFSYDVKMKEKGDIPEGYSVSREKKERFSLILESASTNQTSMYLCASSLGTSGQYEQYFGPGTRLTVT.